This paragraph covers one T cell receptor beta chain sequence. There is no known antigen for this receptor. Base qualities were left out, and no much larger clone turns up one base away. TCRbeta CDR3 regions were amplified from genomic DNA by means of the immunoSEQ Assay, a bias-controlled multiplex PCR. Per the authors' processing: Nucleated cell counts per sample were estimated from amplification of reference gene primers within the assay. Sequence reads were collapsed and filtered to measure the absolute abundance of every unique TCRbeta CDR3 rearrangement. Productive Simpson clonality was computed per sample as the square root of Simpson's diversity index over productive rearrangements. TCRdb took this table from immuneACCESS and kept in-frame rearrangements with V and J called. Such tables lack part of the clones; where checked against another copy, unresolved V genes explain under half of the gap, and the rest is unexplained. V, J and clone size are those of that table, while D and trimming were read from the DNA. The sample includes 150,000 to 200,000 clones, with 70% to 90% observed a single time. The ten most abundant clones make up nearly 8.5% of the sample.

These data come from a study of blood T cell repertoires in COVID-19 (dated by TCRdb to the early 2020s). About the study as a whole: Samples covering the acute and convalescent phases of COVID-19 were provided by collaborators in the United States, Italy and Spain. Where available, HLA class I and class II types were obtained from metadata supplied by the sample provider rather than from assay-based typing. A de-identified subject ID, COVID-19 status, age in years and sex were almost always included in the sample metadata. The repertoires were released in a freely available public database intended as a resource for research on the immune response to SARS-CoV-2. Subjects who had been exposed to COVID-19, were actively infected with it, or had recovered from it provided the deeply sampled blood TCRbeta repertoires that made up the dataset. The prospective study material was composed of cDNA or gDNA derived from T cells, B-cell-depleted T cells, or PBMCs. The samples were drawn from two sources: the first 160 participants of the ongoing ImmuneRACE study, and fewer than 1,500 subjects contributed by 6 global collaborators. Here is what the overall study found, with its caveats: The amount of clinical and demographic metadata varied by source and participant and was provided uncurated.

Whole blood was collected in K2EDTA tubes by collaborating institutions according to the institutions' own protocols. For TCRbeta analysis, collaborators shipped samples as frozen whole blood, isolated PBMCs, or DNA extracted from either of those sample types. Sequences MDHEN (CDR1) and SYDVKM (CDR2) are obtained from the germline V gene. V is trimmed back by 8 bases and J by 4 bases, and the junction contains 10 bases that no gene match accounts for. From the cysteine up to the phenylalanine, the CDR3 has a length of 15 residues. The entry retains the CDR3 DNA only, 45 bases that are in frame from base 1.

The receptor comes from a man between 60 and 75 years old with acute or convalescent COVID-19. The rearrangement joined TRBV28 to TRBJ1-1, with 10 central nucleotides matching TRBD1. Sequencing was carried out using peripheral blood. In nucleotides, the sequence is TGTGCCAGCCGATATACCGGGACAGGGGTCACTGAAGCTTTCTTT. Translated, it gives CASRYTGTGVTEAFF.